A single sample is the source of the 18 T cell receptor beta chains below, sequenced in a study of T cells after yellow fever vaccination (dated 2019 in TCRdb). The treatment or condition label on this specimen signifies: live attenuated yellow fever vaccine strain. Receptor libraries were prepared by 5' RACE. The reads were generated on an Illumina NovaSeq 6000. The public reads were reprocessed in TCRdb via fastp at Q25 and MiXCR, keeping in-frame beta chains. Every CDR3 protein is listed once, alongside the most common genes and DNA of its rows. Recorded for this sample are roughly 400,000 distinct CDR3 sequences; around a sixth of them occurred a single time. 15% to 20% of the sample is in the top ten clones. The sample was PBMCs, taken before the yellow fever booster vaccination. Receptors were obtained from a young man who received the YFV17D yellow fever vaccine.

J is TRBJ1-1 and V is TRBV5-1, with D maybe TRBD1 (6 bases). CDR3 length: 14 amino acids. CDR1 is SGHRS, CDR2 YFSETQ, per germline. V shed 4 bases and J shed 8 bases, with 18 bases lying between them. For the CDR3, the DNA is TGCGCCAGCAGCACCTACAGGGCTACAAAAGAAGCTTTCTTT. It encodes CASSTYRATKEAFF.

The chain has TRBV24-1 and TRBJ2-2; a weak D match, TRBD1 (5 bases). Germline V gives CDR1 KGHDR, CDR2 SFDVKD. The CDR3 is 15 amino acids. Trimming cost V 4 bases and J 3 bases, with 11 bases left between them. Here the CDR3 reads CATSDPRQYTGELFF. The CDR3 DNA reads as TGTGCCACCAGTGACCCTCGACAGTACACCGGGGAGCTGTTTTTT.

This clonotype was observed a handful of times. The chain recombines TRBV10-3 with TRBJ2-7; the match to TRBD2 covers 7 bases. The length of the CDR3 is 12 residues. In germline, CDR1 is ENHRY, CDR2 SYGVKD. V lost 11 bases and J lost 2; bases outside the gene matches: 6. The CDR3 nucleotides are TGTGCCTCGACTAGCCGTGCCTACGAGCAGTACTTC. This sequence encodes CASTSRAYEQYF.

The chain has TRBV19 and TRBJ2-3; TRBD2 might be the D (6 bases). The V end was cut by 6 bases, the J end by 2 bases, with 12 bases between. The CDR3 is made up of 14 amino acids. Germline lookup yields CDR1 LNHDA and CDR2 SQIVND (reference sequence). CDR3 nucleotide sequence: TGTGCCAGTAGAAGGCGGGGATACACAGATACGCAGTATTTT. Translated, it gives CASRRRGYTDTQYF.

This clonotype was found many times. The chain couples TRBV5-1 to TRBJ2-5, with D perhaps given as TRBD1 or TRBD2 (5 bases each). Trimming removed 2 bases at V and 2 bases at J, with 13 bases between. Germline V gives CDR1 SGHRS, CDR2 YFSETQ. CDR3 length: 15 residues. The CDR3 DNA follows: TGCGCCAGCAGCTTTCTTACGGGGCAGCAAGAGACCCAGTACTTC. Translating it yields CASSFLTGQQETQYF.

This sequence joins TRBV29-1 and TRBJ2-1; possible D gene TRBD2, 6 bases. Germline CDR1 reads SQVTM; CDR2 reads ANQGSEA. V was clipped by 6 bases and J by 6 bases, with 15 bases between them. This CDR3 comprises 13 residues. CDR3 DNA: TGCAGCGTCGGTTGGGAGGCCTTCAATGAGCAGTTCTTC. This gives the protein CSVGWEAFNEQFF.

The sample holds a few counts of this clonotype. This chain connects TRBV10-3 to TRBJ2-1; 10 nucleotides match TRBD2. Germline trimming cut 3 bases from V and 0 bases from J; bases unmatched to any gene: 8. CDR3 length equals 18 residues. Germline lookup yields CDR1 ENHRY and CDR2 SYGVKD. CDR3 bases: TGTGCCATCAGTGAAGACCAACTAGCGGGGATCTCCTACAATGAGCAGTTCTTC. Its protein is CAISEDQLAGISYNEQFF.

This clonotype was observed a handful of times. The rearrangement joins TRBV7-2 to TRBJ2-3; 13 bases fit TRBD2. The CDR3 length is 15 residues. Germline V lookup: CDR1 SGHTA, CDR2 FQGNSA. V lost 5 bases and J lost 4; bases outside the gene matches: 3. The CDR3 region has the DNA TGTGCCAGCAGCCATACTAGCGGGGGGGCAGATACGCAGTATTTT. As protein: CASSHTSGGADTQYF.

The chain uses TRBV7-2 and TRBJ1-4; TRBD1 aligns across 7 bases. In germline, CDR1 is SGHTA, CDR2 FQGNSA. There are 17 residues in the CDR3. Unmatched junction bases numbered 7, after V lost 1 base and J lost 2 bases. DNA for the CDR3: TGTGCCAGCAGCTTAGTTCTATCAGGGGGTACTAATGAAAAACTGTTTTTT. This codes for CASSLVLSGGTNEKLFF.

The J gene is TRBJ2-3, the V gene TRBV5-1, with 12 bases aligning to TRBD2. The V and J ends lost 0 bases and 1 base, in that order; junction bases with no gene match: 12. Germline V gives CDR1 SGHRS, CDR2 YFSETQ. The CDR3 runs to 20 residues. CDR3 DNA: TGCGCCAGCAGCTTGGCCTTGGGGACTAGCGGGCCGGACGGCACAGATACGCAGTATTTT. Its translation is CASSLALGTSGPDGTDTQYF.

CDR3 nucleotides: TGCGCCAGCAGTCTACCAAACAGGGAAAGGAGTGGCTACACCTTC. It is translated as CASSLPNRERSGYTF. The chain uses TRBV5-1 and TRBJ1-2; a possible D gene is TRBD1 (6 bases). The V gene lost 5 bases and the J gene lost 7 bases, with 21 bases spanning the gap. The CDR3 is 15 residues long. Looked up from germline, CDR1 is SGHRS and CDR2 is YFSETQ.

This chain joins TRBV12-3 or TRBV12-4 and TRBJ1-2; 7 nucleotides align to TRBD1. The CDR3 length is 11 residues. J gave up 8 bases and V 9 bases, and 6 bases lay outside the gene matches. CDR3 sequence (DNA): TGTGCCAGTCAACAGGGGTTCGGCTACACCTTC. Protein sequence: CASQQGFGYTF.

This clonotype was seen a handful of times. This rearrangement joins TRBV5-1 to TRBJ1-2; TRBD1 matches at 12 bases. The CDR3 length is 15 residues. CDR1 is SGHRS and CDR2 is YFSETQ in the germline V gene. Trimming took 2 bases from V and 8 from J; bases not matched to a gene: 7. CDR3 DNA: TGCGCCAGCAGCTTTACGGGACAGGGGGCCGGAGGCTACACCTTC. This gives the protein CASSFTGQGAGGYTF.

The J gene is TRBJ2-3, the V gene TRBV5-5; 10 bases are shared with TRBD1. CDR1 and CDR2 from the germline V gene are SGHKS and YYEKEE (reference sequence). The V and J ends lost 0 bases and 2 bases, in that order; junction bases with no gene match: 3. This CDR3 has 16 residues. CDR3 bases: TGTGCCAGCAGCTTGGGGGACAGGGGATACACAGATACGCAGTATTTT. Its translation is CASSLGDRGYTDTQYF.

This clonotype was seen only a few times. The CDR3 here is CSATPYNEQFF. CDR3 coding DNA: TGCAGTGCAACACCGTACAATGAGCAGTTCTTC. The J gene is TRBJ2-1, the V gene TRBV20-1, with D unresolved. V lost 6 bases, J lost 4 bases, and 7 bases lay in between. This CDR3 region has 11 residues. CDR1 is DFQATT, CDR2 SNEGSKA, per germline (reference sequence).

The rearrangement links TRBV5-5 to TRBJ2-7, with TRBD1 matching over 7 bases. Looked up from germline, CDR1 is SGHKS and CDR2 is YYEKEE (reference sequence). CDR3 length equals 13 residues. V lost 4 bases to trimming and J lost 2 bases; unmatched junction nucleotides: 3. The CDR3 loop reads CASSGTEPYEQYV. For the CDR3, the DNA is TGTGCCAGCAGCGGGACAGAGCCCTACGAGCAGTACGTC.

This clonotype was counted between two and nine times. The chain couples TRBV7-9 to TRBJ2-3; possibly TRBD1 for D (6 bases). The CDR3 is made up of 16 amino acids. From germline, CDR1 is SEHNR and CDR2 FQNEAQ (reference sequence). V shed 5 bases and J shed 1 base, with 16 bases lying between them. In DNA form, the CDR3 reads TGTGCCAGCAGCCCGAGGGGGACACTTCGCACAGATACGCAGTATTTT. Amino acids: CASSPRGTLRTDTQYF.

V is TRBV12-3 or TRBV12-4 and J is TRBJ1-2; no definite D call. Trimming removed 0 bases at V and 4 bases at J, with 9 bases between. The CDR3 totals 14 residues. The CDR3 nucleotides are TGTGCCAGCAGTTTAGCGCGGTCGATCTATGGCTACACCTTC. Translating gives CASSLARSIYGYTF.